This entry lists 22 T cell receptor beta chains sequenced from one sample in a study of identifying expanded T cells in peripheral blood. The table came from immunoSEQ multiplex PCR; TCRdb's copy has only in-frame clones and leaves some out. The sample contains some 90,000 clones, around 87% of which appear only once. Sequenced sample: blood. These receptors were taken from a person aged 18 to 70 in good health.

The chain links TRBV7-2 to TRBJ2-1; D uncertain. From germline, CDR1 is SGHTA and CDR2 FQGNSA. With 0 bases removed from V and 7 bases from J, the gap between germline ends came to 22 bases. The CDR3 sequence is 18 residues long. Written as DNA, the CDR3 is TGTGCCAGCAGCTTAGCGATAACTTCCACAGCCCCCTGGAATGAGCAGTTCTTC. It codes for CASSLAITSTAPWNEQFF.

The chain joins TRBV19 to TRBJ2-3; TRBD2 is a possible D gene (6 bases). From germline, CDR1 is LNHDA and CDR2 SQIVND (reference sequence). Between the trimmed V and J ends, which lost 5 bases and 6 bases, there was a span of 12 bases. The length of the CDR3 is 13 residues. This chain's CDR3 is CASSSEGKDTQYF. CDR3 bases: TGTGCCAGTAGTTCGGAGGGGAAGGATACGCAGTATTTT. The full variable domain, its missing parts supplied by reference TRBV19 and TRBJ2-3, is DGGITQSPKYLFRKEGQNVTLSCEQNLNHDAMYWYRQDPGQGLRLIYYSQIVNDFQKGDIAEGYSVSREKKESFPLTVTSAQKNPTAFYLCASSSEGKDTQYFGPGTRLTVL.

The chain combines TRBV19 with TRBJ2-7; D ambiguous. The CDR3 runs to 15 residues. Trimming left V 5 bases short and J 3 bases short, with 17 bases between. Germline V gives CDR1 LNHDA, CDR2 SQIVND (reference sequence). This CDR3 reads CASSLNPLQVYEQYF. In DNA form, the CDR3 reads TGTGCCAGTAGTCTAAACCCTCTACAAGTCTACGAGCAGTACTTC. The full variable domain, with the rest looked up from reference TRBV19 and TRBJ2-7, is DGGITQSPKYLFRKEGQNVTLSCEQNLNHDAMYWYRQDPGQGLRLIYYSQIVNDFQKGDIAEGYSVSREKKESFPLTVTSAQKNPTAFYLCASSLNPLQVYEQYFGPGTRLTVT.

The chain couples TRBV6-6 to TRBJ2-1; the match to TRBD2 covers 8 bases. CDR3 length: 15 residues. The trim removed 3 bases at V and 4 bases at J, leaving 5 bases unmatched. Per the germline V gene, CDR1 is MNHNY and CDR2 is SVGAGI (reference sequence). The CDR3, as DNA: TGTGCCAGCAGTTATACGGGGGGGACTTACAATGAGCAGTTCTTC. Its protein is CASSYTGGTYNEQFF.

This sequence joins TRBV7-2 and TRBJ2-2, with D hard to call. The CDR3 is made up of 15 amino acids. V lost 2 bases, J lost 6 bases, and 13 bases lay in between. Per germline, CDR1 SGHTA and CDR2 FQGNSA. The CDR3 DNA reads TGTGCCAGCAGCTTAAATTTTGTCGTCTCCGGGGAGCTGTTTTTT. Protein sequence: CASSLNFVVSGELFF.

The V gene is TRBV4-3, the J gene TRBJ2-1; 9 bases match TRBD2. Germline assignment: CDR1 LGHNA and CDR2 YSLEER. There are 19 residues in the CDR3. The V gene end was trimmed by 1 base and the J gene end by 3 bases; junction bases not matched to a gene: 13. Here the CDR3 DNA reads TGCGCCAGCAGCCAAGCTACTCGGGGCGCGGGGGGGCTCTACAATGAGCAGTTCTTC. This encodes CASSQATRGAGGLYNEQFF.

The genes are TRBV4-1 and TRBJ1-1; TRBD1 agrees at 8 bases. Germline lookup yields CDR1 MGHRA and CDR2 YSYEKL. V dropped 4 bases and J dropped 4; count of bases not matched to a gene: 5. CDR3 length equals 14 residues. The CDR3 nucleotides read TGCGCCAGCAGCCCGACAGGGGATGGCACTGAAGCTTTCTTT. Its translation: CASSPTGDGTEAFF.

This sequence joins TRBV5-1 and TRBJ1-5; 7 bases are a match to TRBD1. V shed 0 bases, J shed 7 bases, and the junction held 1 base outside the gene matches. This CDR3 region has 13 residues. Looked up from germline, CDR1 is SGHRS and CDR2 is YFSETQ. CDR3 amino acids: CASSLGGGQPQHF. CDR3 coding DNA: TGCGCCAGCAGCTTGGGAGGGGGCCAGCCCCAGCATTTT.

The V and J genes are TRBV27 and TRBJ2-3; D ambiguous. Trimming stripped 6 bases from V and 2 bases from J, with 3 bases between. Per germline, CDR1 MNHEY and CDR2 SMNVEV (reference sequence). The CDR3 has 11 amino acids. The CDR3 loop reads CASRTTDTQYF. In nucleotides, the CDR3 is TGTGCCAGCAGGACCACAGATACGCAGTATTTT.

The V call is TRBV5-6, the J call TRBJ1-2; no reliable D call. The CDR3 spans 16 residues. The V and J ends lost 5 bases and 3 bases respectively, with 20 bases between them. From germline, CDR1 is SGHDT and CDR2 YYEEEE. The CDR3, as DNA: TGTGCCAGCAGACCGACATTTGAGAAAAACTACTATGGCTACACCTTC. Its translation is CASRPTFEKNYYGYTF.

The CDR3 sequence: CASSSSLGATEAFF. In DNA, the CDR3 is TGCGCCAGCAGCTCCTCCCTGGGGGCCACTGAAGCTTTCTTT. The rearrangement joins TRBV5-1 to TRBJ1-1, with D possibly being TRBD1 (6 bases). The CDR3 consists of 14 residues. The V gene lost 3 bases and the J gene lost 4 bases, with 13 bases spanning the gap. Per the germline V gene, CDR1 is SGHRS and CDR2 is YFSETQ.

The rearrangement joins TRBV11-3 to TRBJ2-1; no clear D gene. Germline V gene sequence: CDR1 SGHNT, CDR2 YENEEA. There are 14 residues in the CDR3. V dropped 5 bases and J dropped 7 bases, with 15 bases sitting between them. This CDR3 reads CASSAPIGGNEQFF. The CDR3, as DNA: TGTGCCAGCAGCGCACCCATAGGCGGAAATGAGCAGTTCTTC.

The V call is TRBV19, the J call TRBJ1-1; no clear D gene. The CDR3 covers 12 residues. The V and J ends lost 5 bases and 1 base respectively, with 5 bases between them. CDR1 LNHDA and CDR2 SQIVND come from the germline V gene (reference sequence). This CDR3 is CASSVQNTEAFF. The CDR3 DNA reads TGTGCCAGTAGTGTTCAGAACACTGAAGCTTTCTTT.

This clone was detected only a few times. The V gene is TRBV19, the J gene TRBJ1-2; D is possibly TRBD1 (6 bases). The CDR3 totals 11 residues. Germline V gives CDR1 LNHDA, CDR2 SQIVND (reference sequence). Trimming took 3 bases from V and 8 from J, leaving 7 bases between them. CDR3 region: CASSMGGGYTF. CDR3 DNA sequence: TGTGCCAGTAGTATGGGGGGCGGCTACACCTTC.

The V gene is TRBV7-2, the J gene TRBJ2-1; D could derive from TRBD1 or TRBD2 (5 bases each). The CDR3 has 14 residues. The germline V gene has CDR1 SGHTA and CDR2 FQGNSA. V lost 1 base and J 6 bases, leaving 10 bases between the germline ends. The chain's CDR3 is CASSLDGAFNEQFF. The CDR3 DNA reads as TGTGCCAGCAGCTTAGACGGGGCTTTCAATGAGCAGTTCTTC. The full variable domain, with the rest looked up from reference TRBV7-2 and TRBJ2-1, is GAGVSQSPSNKVTEKGKDVELRCDPISGHTALYWYRQSLGQGLEFLIYFQGNSAPDKSGLPSDRFSAERTGGSVSTLTIQRTQQEDSAVYLCASSLDGAFNEQFFGPGTRLTVL.

The chain recombines TRBV4-1 with TRBJ2-7; tentative D call: TRBD1 (6 bases). Looked up from germline, CDR1 is MGHRA and CDR2 is YSYEKL. V lost 0 bases, J lost 6 bases, and 27 bases lay in between. CDR3 length: 19 amino acids. The CDR3 here is CASSQDPYGTPFIRVEQYF. The CDR3 DNA reads TGCGCCAGCAGCCAAGATCCGTATGGGACACCCTTTATCCGGGTCGAGCAGTACTTC.

The V gene is TRBV6-5, the J gene TRBJ1-2; D call uncertain. The CDR3 loop spans 14 amino acids. V was cut by 0 bases and J by 1 base, with 6 bases left in between. CDR1 and CDR2 (germline): MNHEY, SVGAGI. The CDR3: CASSYSPFNYGYTF. The CDR3 DNA follows: TGTGCCAGCAGTTACTCCCCTTTTAACTATGGCTACACCTTC.

The rearrangement links TRBV5-4 to TRBJ2-3; no definite D call. Trimming took 1 base from V and 11 from J, leaving 14 bases between them. The CDR3 has 13 residues. Germline CDR1 reads SGHNT; CDR2 reads YYREEE (reference sequence). CDR3 protein: CASSLNTRGEQYF. DNA for the CDR3: TGTGCCAGCAGCTTGAATACCCGTGGAGAGCAGTATTTT.

This rearrangement joins TRBV9 to TRBJ2-7; D remains ambiguous. The V gene's germline CDR1 is SGDLS and CDR2 YYNGEE. Trimming took off 0 bases at V and 0 bases at J, with 10 bases between the two ends. The CDR3 has 15 amino acids. The CDR3 here is CASSVGQDHSYEQYF. DNA of the CDR3: TGTGCCAGCAGCGTAGGCCAGGACCACTCCTACGAGCAGTACTTC.

The V gene is TRBV2, the J gene TRBJ1-2; the D is unclear. Germline V CDR1 and CDR2: SNHLY, FYNNEI. This CDR3 region has 11 residues. The V end lost 8 bases, the J end lost 4 bases, and 8 bases lay between the germline ends. CDR3 sequence reads: CASDLGYGYTF. The CDR3, as DNA: TGTGCCAGCGATTTGGGCTATGGCTACACCTTC.

The genes are TRBV5-1 and TRBJ1-1, with 8 bases fitting TRBD1. V shed 4 bases and J 5 bases; nucleotides not matched to a gene: 4. Germline CDR1 and CDR2: SGHRS and YFSETQ. This CDR3 is built from 13 residues. Here the CDR3 reads CASSRTGGTEAFF. The CDR3 DNA sequence: TGCGCCAGCAGCCGCACAGGGGGAACTGAAGCTTTCTTT.

The chain uses TRBV7-9 and TRBJ1-2; D is ambiguous. Germline V gene sequence: CDR1 SEHNR, CDR2 FQNEAQ (reference sequence). Trimming took off 10 bases at V and 2 bases at J, with 23 bases between the two ends. The CDR3 is 16 residues long. In nucleotides, the CDR3 is TGTGCCATCAGGCGGGGTACACAGAGGACGAACTATGGCTACACCTTC. Its translation is CAIRRGTQRTNYGYTF.